This TCR beta chain emerged from a study of PD-L1 blockade in urothelial cancer. Profiled with immunoSEQ multiplex PCR; TCRdb holds only in-frame clones, not every one. This sample has about 76,000 clones, with approximately 90% found just once. Trimming took 3 bases from V and 8 from J; bases not matched to a gene: 2. Germline values: CDR1 SGHNT, CDR2 YYREEE (reference sequence). This CDR3 is built from 12 residues. Time point of the sample: peripheral blood 6 weeks after treatment start. The TCR sequence derives from a woman older than 75 with urothelial cancer. This sequence joins TRBV5-4 and TRBJ1-2; 9 nucleotides align to TRBD1. Material: PBMCs, obtained around atezolizumab (anti-PD-L1) treatment. CDR3 DNA: TGTGCCAGCAGCTGGGACAGGGACGGCTACACCTTC. Protein: CASSWDRDGYTF. Based on the CDR3 plus reference TRBV5-4 and TRBJ1-2, the full variable domain is ETGVTQSPTHLIKTRGQQVTLRCSSQSGHNTVSWYQQALGQGPQFIFQYYREEENGRGNFPPRFSGLQFPNYSSELNVNALELDDSALYLCASSWDRDGYTFGSGTRLTVV.